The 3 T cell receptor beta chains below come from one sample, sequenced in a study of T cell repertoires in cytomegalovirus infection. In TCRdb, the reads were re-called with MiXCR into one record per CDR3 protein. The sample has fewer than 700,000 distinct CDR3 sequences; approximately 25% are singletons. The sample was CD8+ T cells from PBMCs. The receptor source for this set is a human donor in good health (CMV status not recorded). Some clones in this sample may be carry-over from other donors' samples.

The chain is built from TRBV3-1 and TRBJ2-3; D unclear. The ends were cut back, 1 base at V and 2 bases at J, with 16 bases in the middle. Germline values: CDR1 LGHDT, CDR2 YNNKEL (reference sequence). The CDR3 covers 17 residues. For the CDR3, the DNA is TGTGCCAGCAGCCAAGGCGAAGGCGTCCCACCCACAGATACGCAGTATTTT. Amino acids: CASSQGEGVPPTDTQYF.

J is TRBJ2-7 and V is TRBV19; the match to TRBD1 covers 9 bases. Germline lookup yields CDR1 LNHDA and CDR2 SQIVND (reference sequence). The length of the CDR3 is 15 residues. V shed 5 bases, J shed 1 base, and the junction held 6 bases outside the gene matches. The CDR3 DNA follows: TGTGCCAGTAGTGCTCCCGGGACAGGGTCCTACGAGCAGTACTTC. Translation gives CASSAPGTGSYEQYF.

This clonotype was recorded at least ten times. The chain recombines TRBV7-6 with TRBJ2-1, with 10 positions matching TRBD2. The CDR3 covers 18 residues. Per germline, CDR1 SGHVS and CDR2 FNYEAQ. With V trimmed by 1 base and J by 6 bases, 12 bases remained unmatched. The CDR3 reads CASSLVTSGVQRANEQFF. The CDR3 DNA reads TGTGCCAGCAGCTTAGTAACTAGCGGGGTTCAAAGGGCCAATGAGCAGTTCTTC.